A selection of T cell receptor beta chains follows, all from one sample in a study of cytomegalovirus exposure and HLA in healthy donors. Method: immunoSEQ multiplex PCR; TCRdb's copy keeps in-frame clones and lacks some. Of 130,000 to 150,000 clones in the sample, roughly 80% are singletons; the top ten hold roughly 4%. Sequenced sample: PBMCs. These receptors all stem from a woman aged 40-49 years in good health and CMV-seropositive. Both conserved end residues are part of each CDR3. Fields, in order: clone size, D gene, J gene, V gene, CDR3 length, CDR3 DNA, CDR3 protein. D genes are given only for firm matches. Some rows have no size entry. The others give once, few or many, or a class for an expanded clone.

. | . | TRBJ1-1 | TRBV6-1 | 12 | TGTGCCAGCAGTATTAGAGGCACTGAAGCTTTCTTT | CASSIRGTEAFF
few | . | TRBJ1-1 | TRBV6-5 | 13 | TGTGCCAGCATCCCATGGGACTACACTGAAGCTTTCTTT | CASIPWDYTEAFF
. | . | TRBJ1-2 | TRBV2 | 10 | TGTGCCACCACAGGAGGGCTTTACACCTTC | CATTGGLYTF
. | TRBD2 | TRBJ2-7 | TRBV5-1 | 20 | TGCGCCAGCAGCTTGGGAGGGGTCATCCCGACTAGCGGGAGCTCCTACGAGCAGTACTTC | CASSLGGVIPTSGSSYEQYF
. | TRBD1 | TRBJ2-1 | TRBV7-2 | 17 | TGTGCCAGCAGCTTCGAGTTCCGGGGACAGGGGTACAATGAGCAGTTCTTC | CASSFEFRGQGYNEQFF
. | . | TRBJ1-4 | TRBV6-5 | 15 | TGTGCCAGCAGTCGTCAACAGGGCCCTAATGAAAAACTGTTTTTT | CASSRQQGPNEKLFF
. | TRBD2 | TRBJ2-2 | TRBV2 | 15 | TGTGCCAGCAGCCGGACTAGCGGGGGGGAAAGGGAGCTGTTTTTT | CASSRTSGGERELFF
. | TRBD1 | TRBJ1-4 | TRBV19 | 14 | TGTGCCAGTAGCTACGGACAGGGGGATGAAAAACTGTTTTTT | CASSYGQGDEKLFF
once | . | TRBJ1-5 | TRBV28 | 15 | TGTGCCAGCAGTTTGACCAGGGGAATGAATCAGCCCCAGCATTTT | CASSLTRGMNQPQHF
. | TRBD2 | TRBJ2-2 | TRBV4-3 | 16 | TGCGCCAGCAGCCAAGAGAGACTAGCGGGGGTTGGGGAGCTGTTTTTT | CASSQERLAGVGELFF
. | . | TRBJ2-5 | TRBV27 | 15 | TGTGCCAGCAGTCCCGGTTGGTCTTATCGAGAGACCCAGTACTTC | CASSPGWSYRETQYF
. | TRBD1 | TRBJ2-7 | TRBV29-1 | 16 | TGCAGCGTTGAAGACCCCGACAGGGGAACCTCCTACGAGCAGTACTTC | CSVEDPDRGTSYEQYF
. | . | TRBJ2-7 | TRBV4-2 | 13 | TGTGCCAGCAGCCAGGCTAGACGGGGCGAGCAGTACTTC | CASSQARRGEQYF
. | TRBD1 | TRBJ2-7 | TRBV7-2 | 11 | TGTGCCAGCAGCACAGGGGTCGAGCAGTACTTC | CASSTGVEQYF
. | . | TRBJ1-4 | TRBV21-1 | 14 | TGTGCCAGCAGCTCCCCAGGGTTGGCTGAAAAACTGTTTTTT | CASSSPGLAEKLFF
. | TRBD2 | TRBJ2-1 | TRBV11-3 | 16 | TGTGCCAGCAGCCCAGGGACTAGCGGGATCTTAGCTGAGCAGTTCTTC | CASSPGTSGILAEQFF
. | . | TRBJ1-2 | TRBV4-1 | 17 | TGCGCCAGCAGCCAAGATCCCCAGGCCATAGCTAACTATGGCTACACCTTC | CASSQDPQAIANYGYTF
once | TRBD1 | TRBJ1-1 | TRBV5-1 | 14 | TGCGCCAGCACCCTACAGGGGGCTAGCACTGAAGCTTTCTTT | CASTLQGASTEAFF
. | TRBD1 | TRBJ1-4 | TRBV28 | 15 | TGTGCCAGCAGTACTTTGACAGGGGGGGCTGAAAAACTGTTTTTT | CASSTLTGGAEKLFF
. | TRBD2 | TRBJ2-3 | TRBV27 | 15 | TGTGCCAGCAGTTTAGCGGGGGGGCGAACAGATACGCAGTATTTT | CASSLAGGRTDTQYF
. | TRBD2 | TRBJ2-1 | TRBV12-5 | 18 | TGTGCTAGTGGTTTGGTACTAAGGCCTAGCGGGGGATTCGATGAGCAGTTCTTC | CASGLVLRPSGGFDEQFF
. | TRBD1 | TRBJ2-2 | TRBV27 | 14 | TGTGCCACTCTCGGGACAGGGGGGAGCGGGGAGCTGTTTTTT | CATLGTGGSGELFF
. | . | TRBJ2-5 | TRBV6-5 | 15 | TGTGCCAGCACCAACTTTAGGGGAAGGGAAGAGACCCAGTACTTC | CASTNFRGREETQYF
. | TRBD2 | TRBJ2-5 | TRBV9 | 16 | TGTGCCAGCAGCGTATTAGCGGGAGGATCCCAAGAGACCCAGTACTTC | CASSVLAGGSQETQYF
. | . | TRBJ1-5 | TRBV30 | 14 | TGTGCCTGGAGTGTATACAGGCCGAATCAGCCCCAGCATTTT | CAWSVYRPNQPQHF
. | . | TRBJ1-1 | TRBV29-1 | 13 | TGCAGCGTTGTTAGGGGATTAGGGACTGAAGCTTTCTTT | CSVVRGLGTEAFF
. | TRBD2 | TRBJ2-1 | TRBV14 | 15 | TGTGCCAGCAGCCAATCCACTAGCGGGAGCGATGAGCAGTTCTTC | CASSQSTSGSDEQFF
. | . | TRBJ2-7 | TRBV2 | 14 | TGTGCCAGCAGTATGAACAGTGGACTTTACGAGCAGTACTTC | CASSMNSGLYEQYF
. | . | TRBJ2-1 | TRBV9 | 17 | TGTGCCAGCAGCGGACCCAGTGCGGGCTTGAACTACAATGAGCAGTTCTTC | CASSGPSAGLNYNEQFF
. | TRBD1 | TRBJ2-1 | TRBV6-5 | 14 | TGTGCCAGCGGGACAGGCCCCCTGACCAATGAGCAGTTCTTC | CASGTGPLTNEQFF
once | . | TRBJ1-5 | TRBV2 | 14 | TGTGCCAGCAGTGAGATGGGGGGGAATCAGCCCCAGCATTTT | CASSEMGGNQPQHF
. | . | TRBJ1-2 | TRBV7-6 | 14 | TGTGCCAGCAGCTTAGGGTCAGGGGATCGTGGCTACACCTTC | CASSLGSGDRGYTF
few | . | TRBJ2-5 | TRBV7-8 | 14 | TGTGCCAGCAGCCCGACTAACCACCAAGAGACCCAGTACTTC | CASSPTNHQETQYF
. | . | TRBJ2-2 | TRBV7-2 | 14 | TGTGCCAGCAGCTTAGACCGGGTAACCGGGGAGCTGTTTTTT | CASSLDRVTGELFF
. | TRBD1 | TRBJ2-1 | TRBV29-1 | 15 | TGCAGCGTTTTATCTACCACGACAGGGGCTGGGGAGCAGTTCTTC | CSVLSTTTGAGEQFF
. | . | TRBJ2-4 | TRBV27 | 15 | TGTGCCAGCAGTGCGCGGACAGTAGCCAAAAACATTCAGTACTTC | CASSARTVAKNIQYF
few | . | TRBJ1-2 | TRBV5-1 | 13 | TGCGCCAGCAGCTTGGAACAGGAGGGCGGCTACACCTTC | CASSLEQEGGYTF